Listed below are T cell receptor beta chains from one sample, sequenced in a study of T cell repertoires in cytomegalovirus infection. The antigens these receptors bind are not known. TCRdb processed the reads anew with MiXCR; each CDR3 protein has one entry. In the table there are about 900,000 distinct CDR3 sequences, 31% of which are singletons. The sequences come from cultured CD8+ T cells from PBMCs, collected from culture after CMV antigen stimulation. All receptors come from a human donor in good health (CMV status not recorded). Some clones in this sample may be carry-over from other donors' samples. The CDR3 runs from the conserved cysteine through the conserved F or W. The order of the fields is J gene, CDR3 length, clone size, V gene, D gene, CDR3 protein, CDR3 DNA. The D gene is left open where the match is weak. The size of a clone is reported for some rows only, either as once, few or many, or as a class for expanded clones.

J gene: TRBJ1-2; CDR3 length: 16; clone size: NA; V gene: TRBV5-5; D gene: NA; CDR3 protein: CASSLAKPDGNYGYTF; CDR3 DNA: TGTGCCAGCAGCTTGGCCAAGCCGGATGGAAACTATGGCTACACCTTC
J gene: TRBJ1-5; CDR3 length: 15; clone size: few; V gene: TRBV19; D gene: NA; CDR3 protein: CASSIDWNSNQPQHF; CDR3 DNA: TGTGCCAGTAGTATAGATTGGAATAGCAATCAGCCCCAGCATTTT
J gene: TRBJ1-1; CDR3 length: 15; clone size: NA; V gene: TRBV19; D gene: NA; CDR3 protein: CASSISGEGYTEAFF; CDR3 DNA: TGTGCCAGTAGTATCTCCGGGGAAGGGTACACTGAAGCTTTCTTT
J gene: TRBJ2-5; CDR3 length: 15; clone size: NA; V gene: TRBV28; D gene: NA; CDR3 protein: CASSLQGLGEETQYF; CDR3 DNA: TGTGCCAGCAGTTTACAGGGGCTTGGCGAAGAGACCCAGTACTTC
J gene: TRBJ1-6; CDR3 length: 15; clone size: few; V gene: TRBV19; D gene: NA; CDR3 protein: CASIKRDGDNSPLHF; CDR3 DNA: TGTGCCAGTATTAAAAGGGACGGGGATAATTCACCCCTCCACTTT
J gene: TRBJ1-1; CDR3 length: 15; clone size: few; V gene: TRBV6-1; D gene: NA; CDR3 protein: CASRHPTGWNTEAFF; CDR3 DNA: TGTGCCAGCAGGCACCCAACGGGCTGGAACACTGAAGCTTTCTTT
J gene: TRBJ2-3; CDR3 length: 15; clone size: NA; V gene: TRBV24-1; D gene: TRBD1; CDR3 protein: CASSDRDRGRDTQYF; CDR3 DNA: TGTGCCAGCAGTGATCGGGACAGGGGTCGAGATACGCAGTATTTT
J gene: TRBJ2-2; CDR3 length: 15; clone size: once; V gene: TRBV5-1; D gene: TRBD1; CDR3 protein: CASRLDRGGTGELFF; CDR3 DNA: TGCGCCAGCAGGTTGGACAGGGGCGGCACCGGGGAGCTGTTTTTT
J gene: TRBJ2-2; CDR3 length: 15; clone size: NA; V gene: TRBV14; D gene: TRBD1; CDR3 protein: CASSLPGQGTGELFF; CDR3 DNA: TGTGCCAGCAGCCTCCCGGGACAGGGAACCGGGGAGCTGTTTTTT
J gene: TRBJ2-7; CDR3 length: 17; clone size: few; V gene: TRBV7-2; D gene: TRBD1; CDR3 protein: CASSPDRGPDRYYEQYF; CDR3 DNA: TGTGCCAGCAGCCCGGACAGGGGGCCTGACCGATACTACGAGCAGTACTTC
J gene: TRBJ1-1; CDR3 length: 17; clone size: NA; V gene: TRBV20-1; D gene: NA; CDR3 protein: CSARDFTATAGNTEAFF; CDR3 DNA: TGCAGTGCTAGAGATTTCACAGCGACGGCCGGAAACACTGAAGCTTTCTTT
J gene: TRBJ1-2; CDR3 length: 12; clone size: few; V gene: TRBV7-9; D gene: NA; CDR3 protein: CASSPQENGYTF; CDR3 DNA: TGTGCCAGCAGCCCGCAGGAGAATGGCTACACCTTC
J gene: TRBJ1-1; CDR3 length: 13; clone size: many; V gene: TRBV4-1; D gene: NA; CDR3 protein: CASSQAGNTEAFF; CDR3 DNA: TGTGCCAGCAGTCAGGCAGGGAACACTGAAGCTTTCTTT
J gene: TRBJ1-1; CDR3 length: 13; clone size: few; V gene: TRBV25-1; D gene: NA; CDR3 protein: CASSGSEDTEAFF; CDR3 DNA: TGTGCCAGCAGTGGTAGTGAGGACACTGAAGCTTTCTTT
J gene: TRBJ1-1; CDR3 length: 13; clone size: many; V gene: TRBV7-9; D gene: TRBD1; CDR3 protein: CASRTGGRTEAFF; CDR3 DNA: TGTGCCAGCAGAACAGGGGGTAGGACTGAAGCTTTCTTT
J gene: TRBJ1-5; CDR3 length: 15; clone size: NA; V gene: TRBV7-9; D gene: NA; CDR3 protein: CASSSSGFSNQPQHF; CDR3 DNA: TGTGCCAGCAGCTCGTCAGGTTTCAGCAATCAGCCCCAGCATTTT
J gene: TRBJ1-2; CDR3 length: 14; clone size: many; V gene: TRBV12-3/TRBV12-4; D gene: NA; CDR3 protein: CASSLAERAYGYTF; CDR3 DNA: TGTGCCAGCAGTTTAGCCGAACGTGCCTATGGCTACACCTTC
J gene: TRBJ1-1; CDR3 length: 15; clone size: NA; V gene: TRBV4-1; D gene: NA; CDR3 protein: CASSQRNLLNTEAFF; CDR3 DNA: TGCGCCAGCAGCCAACGAAATCTCTTGAACACTGAAGCTTTCTTT
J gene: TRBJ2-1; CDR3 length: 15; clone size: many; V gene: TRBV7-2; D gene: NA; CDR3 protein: CASSLESSSYNEQFF; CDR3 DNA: TGTGCCAGCAGCTTAGAAAGCAGCTCCTACAATGAGCAGTTCTTC
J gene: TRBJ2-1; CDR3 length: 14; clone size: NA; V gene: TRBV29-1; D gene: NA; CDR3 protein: CSVRPAGNYNEQFF; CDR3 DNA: TGCAGCGTCCGTCCGGCGGGAAACTACAATGAGCAGTTCTTC
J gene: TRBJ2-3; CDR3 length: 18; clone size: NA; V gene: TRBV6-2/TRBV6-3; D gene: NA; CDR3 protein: CASSNRLGGPITTDTQYF; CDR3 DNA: TGTGCCAGCAGTAACCGCCTCGGGGGGCCCATAACTACAGATACGCAGTATTTT
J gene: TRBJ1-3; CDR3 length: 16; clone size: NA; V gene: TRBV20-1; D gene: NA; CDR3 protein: CSARERGRGVGNTIYF; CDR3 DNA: TGCAGTGCTAGAGAGAGGGGACGTGGGGTGGGAAACACCATATATTTT
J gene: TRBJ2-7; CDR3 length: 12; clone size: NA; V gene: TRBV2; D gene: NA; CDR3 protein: CASTDGSYEQYF; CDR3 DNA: TGTGCCAGCACGGACGGATCCTACGAGCAGTACTTC
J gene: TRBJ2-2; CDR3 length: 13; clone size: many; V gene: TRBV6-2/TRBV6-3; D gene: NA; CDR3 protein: CASSPWGTGELFF; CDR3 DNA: TGTGCCAGCAGTCCATGGGGTACCGGGGAGCTGTTTTTT
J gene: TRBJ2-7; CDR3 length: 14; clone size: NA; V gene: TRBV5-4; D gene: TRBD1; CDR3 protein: CVSSEGGVDYEQYF; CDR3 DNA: TGTGTCAGCAGCGAAGGGGGCGTTGACTACGAGCAGTACTTC
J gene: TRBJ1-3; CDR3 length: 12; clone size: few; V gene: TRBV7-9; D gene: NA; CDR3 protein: CASSLSRNTIYF; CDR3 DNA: TGTGCCAGCAGCTTGTCGAGAAACACCATATATTTT
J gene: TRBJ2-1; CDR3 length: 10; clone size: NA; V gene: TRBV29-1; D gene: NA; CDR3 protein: CSGIYNEQFF; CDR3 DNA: TGCAGCGGAATTTACAATGAGCAGTTCTTC
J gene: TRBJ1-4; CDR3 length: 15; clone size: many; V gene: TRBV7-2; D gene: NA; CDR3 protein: CASSLGATGVEKLFF; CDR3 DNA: TGTGCCAGCAGCTTAGGGGCCACTGGAGTGGAAAAACTGTTTTTT
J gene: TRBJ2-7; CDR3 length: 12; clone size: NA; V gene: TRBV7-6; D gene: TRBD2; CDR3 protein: CASSKGTTEQYF; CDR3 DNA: TGTGCCAGCAGCAAAGGGACTACCGAGCAGTACTTC
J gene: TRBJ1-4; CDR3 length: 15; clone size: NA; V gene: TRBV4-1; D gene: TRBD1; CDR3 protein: CASSQAGQPNEKLFF; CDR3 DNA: TGCGCCAGCAGCCAAGCGGGACAGCCTAATGAAAAACTGTTTTTT
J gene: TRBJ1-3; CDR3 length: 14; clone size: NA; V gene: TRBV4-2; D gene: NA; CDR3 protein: CASSQGVTADTIYF; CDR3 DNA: TGTGCCAGCAGCCAAGGTGTCACAGCGGACACCATATATTTT
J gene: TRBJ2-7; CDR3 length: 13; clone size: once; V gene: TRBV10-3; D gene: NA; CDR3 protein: CAISTDSFYEQYF; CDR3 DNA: TGTGCCATCAGCACCGACTCTTTCTACGAGCAGTACTTC
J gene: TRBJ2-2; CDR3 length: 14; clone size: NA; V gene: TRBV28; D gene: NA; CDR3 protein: CASSLWAETGELFF; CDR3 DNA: TGTGCCAGCAGTTTATGGGCGGAAACCGGGGAGCTGTTTTTT
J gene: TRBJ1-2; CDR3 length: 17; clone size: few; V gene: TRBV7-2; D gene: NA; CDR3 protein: CASSVGWGGRANYGYTF; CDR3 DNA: TGTGCCAGCAGCGTCGGGTGGGGGGGAAGAGCTAACTATGGCTACACCTTC
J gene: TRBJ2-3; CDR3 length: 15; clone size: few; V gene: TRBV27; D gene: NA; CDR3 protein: CASSNRASSTDTQYF; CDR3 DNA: TGTGCCAGCAGTAACAGGGCCTCTAGCACAGATACGCAGTATTTT
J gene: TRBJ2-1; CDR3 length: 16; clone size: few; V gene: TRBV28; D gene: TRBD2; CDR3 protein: CASSAVLAGGYNEQFF; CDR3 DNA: TGTGCCAGCAGCGCGGTACTAGCGGGGGGTTACAATGAGCAGTTCTTC
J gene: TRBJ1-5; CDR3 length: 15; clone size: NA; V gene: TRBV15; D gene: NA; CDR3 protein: CATSRDRTDNQPQHF; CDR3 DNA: TGTGCCACCAGCAGAGATAGGACAGACAATCAGCCCCAGCATTTT
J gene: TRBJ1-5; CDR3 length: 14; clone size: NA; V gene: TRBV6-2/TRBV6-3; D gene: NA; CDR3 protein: CASSGPGDNQPQHF; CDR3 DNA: TGTGCCAGCAGTGGCCCCGGGGACAATCAGCCCCAGCATTTT
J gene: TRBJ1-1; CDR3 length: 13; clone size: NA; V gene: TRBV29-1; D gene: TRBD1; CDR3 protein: CSVTGGGNTEAFF; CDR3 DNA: TGCAGCGTGACAGGGGGCGGGAACACTGAAGCTTTCTTT
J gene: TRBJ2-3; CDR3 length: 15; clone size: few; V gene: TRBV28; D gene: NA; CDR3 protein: CASSLWREGTDTQYF; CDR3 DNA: TGTGCCAGCAGTTTATGGCGGGAAGGGACAGATACGCAGTATTTT
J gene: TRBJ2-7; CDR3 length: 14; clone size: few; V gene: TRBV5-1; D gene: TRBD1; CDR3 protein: CASTGQSSSYEQYF; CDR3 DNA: TGCGCCAGTACGGGACAGAGTTCCTCCTACGAGCAGTACTTC
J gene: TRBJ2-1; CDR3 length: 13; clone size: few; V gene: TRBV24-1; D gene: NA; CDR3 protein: CATSDIQGNEQFF; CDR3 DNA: TGTGCCACCAGTGATATACAGGGTAATGAGCAGTTCTTC
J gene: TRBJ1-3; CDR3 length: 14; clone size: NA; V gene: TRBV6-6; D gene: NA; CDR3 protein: CASSTGQSGNTIYF; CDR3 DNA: TGTGCCAGCAGCACCGGACAGTCTGGAAACACCATATATTTT
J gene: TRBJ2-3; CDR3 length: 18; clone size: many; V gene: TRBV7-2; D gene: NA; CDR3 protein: CASSNNGERLFSTDTQYF; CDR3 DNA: TGTGCCAGCAGCAACAACGGGGAGCGTCTCTTTAGCACAGATACGCAGTATTTT
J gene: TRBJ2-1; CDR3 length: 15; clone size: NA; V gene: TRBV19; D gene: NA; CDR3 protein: CASSIAPGHYNEQFF; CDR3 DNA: TGTGCCAGTAGTATAGCACCGGGACATTACAATGAGCAGTTCTTC
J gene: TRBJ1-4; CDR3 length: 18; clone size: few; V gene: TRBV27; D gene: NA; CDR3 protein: CASSFLALGPWREEKLFF; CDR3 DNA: TGTGCCAGCAGTTTTTTAGCCTTGGGACCCTGGAGGGAGGAAAAACTGTTTTTT
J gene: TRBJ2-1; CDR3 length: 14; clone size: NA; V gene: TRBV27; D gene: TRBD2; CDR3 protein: CASRTSGGVNEQFF; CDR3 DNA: TGTGCCAGCAGGACTAGCGGGGGGGTCAATGAGCAGTTCTTC
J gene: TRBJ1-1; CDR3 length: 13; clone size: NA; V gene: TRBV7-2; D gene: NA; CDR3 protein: CASRLSQNTEAFF; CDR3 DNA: TGTGCCAGCAGACTTTCTCAGAACACTGAAGCTTTCTTT
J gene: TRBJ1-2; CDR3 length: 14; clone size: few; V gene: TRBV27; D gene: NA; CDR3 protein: CASSFLGGGKGYTF; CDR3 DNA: TGTGCCAGCAGTTTCCTGGGTGGGGGAAAAGGCTACACCTTC
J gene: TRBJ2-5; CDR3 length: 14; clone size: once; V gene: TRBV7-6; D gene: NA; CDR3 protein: CVSSFPGQQETQYF; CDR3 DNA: TGTGTCAGCAGCTTCCCAGGACAGCAAGAGACCCAGTACTTC
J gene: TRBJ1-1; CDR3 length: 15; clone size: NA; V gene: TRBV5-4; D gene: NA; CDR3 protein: CASSRDAGTITEAFF; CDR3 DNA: TGTGCCAGCAGCAGAGACGCCGGGACCATCACTGAAGCTTTCTTT
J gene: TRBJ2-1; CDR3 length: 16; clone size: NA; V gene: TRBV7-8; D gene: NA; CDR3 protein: CASSPRTAQDYNEQFF; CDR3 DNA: TGTGCCAGCAGCCCCCGGACAGCCCAAGATTACAATGAGCAGTTCTTC
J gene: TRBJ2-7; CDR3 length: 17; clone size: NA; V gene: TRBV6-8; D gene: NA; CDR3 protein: CASSYPTPPDGTYEQYF; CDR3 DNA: TGTGCCAGCAGTTACCCCACTCCCCCTGACGGTACCTACGAGCAGTACTTC
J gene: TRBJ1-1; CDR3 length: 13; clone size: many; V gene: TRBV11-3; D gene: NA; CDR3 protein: CASSLGAGREAFF; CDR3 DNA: TGTGCCAGCAGCTTAGGGGCTGGGAGAGAAGCTTTCTTT